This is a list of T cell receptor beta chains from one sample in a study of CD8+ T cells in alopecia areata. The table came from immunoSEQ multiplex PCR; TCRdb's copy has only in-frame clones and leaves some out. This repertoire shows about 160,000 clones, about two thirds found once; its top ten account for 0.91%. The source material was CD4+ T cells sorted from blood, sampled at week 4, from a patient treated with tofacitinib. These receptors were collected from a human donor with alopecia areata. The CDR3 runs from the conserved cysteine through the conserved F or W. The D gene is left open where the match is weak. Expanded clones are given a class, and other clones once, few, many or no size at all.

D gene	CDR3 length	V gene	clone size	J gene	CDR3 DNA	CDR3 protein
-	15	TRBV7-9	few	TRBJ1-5	TGTGCCAGCAGCAATAAGGGCCAGGAAGGACAGCCCCAGCATTTT	CASSNKGQEGQPQHF
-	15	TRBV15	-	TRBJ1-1	TGTGCCACCAGCAGAGAATACGGTCTGAACACTGAAGCTTTCTTT	CATSREYGLNTEAFF
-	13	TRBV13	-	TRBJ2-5	TGTGCCAGCAGCCGCCGGGCCCTCGGGGCCCAGTACTTC	CASSRRALGAQYF
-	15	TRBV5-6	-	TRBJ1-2	TGTGCCAGCAGCTCCTCGATCAGGGCGAACTATGGCTACACCTTC	CASSSSIRANYGYTF
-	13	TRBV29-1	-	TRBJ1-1	TGCAGCGTCGAGCAGTCGCTGAACACTGAAGCTTTCTTT	CSVEQSLNTEAFF
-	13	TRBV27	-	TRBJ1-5	TGTGCCAGCAGTTTGGACCGCAATCAGCCCCAGCATTTT	CASSLDRNQPQHF
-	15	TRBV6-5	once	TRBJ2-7	TGTGCCAGCAGTTACTCGACACCGATACACTACGAGCAGTACTTC	CASSYSTPIHYEQYF
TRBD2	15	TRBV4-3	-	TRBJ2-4	TGCGCCAGCAGCCAAGACGGGACTAGCTTGAACATTCAGTACTTC	CASSQDGTSLNIQYF
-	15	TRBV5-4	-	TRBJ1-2	TGTGCCAGCAGCTTAGGACCAGCCACGTCGGAGGGCTACACCTTC	CASSLGPATSEGYTF
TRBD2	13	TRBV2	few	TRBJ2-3	TGTGCCAGCACTAGCGGGGGGGACTCTACGCAGTATTTT	CASTSGGDSTQYF
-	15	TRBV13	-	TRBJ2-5	TGTGCCAGCAGCCCTCCTTTGCAGGGACAAGAGACCCAGTACTTC	CASSPPLQGQETQYF
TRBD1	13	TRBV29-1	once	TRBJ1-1	TGCAGCGTCTGGACAGGCCCAGGAACTGAAGCTTTCTTT	CSVWTGPGTEAFF
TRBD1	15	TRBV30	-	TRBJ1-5	TGTGCCTGGAGTGACGGGACAGTTAGCAATCAGCCCCAGCATTTT	CAWSDGTVSNQPQHF
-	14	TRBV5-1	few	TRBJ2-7	TGCGCCAGCAGCTACCGACAGGCCTCTAACGAGCAGTACTTC	CASSYRQASNEQYF
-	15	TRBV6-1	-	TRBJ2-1	TGTGCCAGCAGGTCGGGGGACCTCTCCTACAATGAGCAGTTCTTC	CASRSGDLSYNEQFF
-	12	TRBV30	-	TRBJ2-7	TGTGCCTGGAGTTCTGGGCTCTACGAGCAGTACTTC	CAWSSGLYEQYF
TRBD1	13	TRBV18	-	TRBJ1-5	TGTGCCAGCTCACCAGACAGGGGTCAGCCCCAGCATTTT	CASSPDRGQPQHF
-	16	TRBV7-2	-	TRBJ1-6	TGTGCCAGCAGCTTAACTTCGACGCGAGGGGTGGCACCCCTCCACTTT	CASSLTSTRGVAPLHF
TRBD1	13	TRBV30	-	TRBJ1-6	TGTGCCTGTTCCGGACAGGGGAATTCACCCCTCCACTTT	CACSGQGNSPLHF
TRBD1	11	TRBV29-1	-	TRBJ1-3	TGCAGCGGAATGCAGGGGGACACCATATATTTT	CSGMQGDTIYF
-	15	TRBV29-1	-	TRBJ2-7	TGCAGCGTTGAGAGAGCTACAGGGACCTACTACGAGCAGTACTTC	CSVERATGTYYEQYF
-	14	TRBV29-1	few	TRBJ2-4	TGCAGCGTGTGTCAGGACAGAGACTTAAACATTCAGTACTTC	CSVCQDRDLNIQYF
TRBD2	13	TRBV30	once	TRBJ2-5	TGTGCCTGGAGTGTACGGGAGGGGGAGACCCAGTACTTC	CAWSVREGETQYF
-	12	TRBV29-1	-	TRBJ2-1	TGCAGCGCACAGCCTACACCCAATGAGCAGTTCTTC	CSAQPTPNEQFF
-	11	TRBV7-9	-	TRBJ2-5	TGTGCCAGCAGCTTTAGTGAGACCCAGTACTTC	CASSFSETQYF
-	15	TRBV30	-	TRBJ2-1	TGTGCCTGGAGTTTTGCGGGGTACTCCTACAATGAGCAGTTCTTC	CAWSFAGYSYNEQFF
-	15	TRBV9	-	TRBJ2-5	TGTGCCAGCAGCGTACATACAGGGATCGGGGAGACCCAGTACTTC	CASSVHTGIGETQYF
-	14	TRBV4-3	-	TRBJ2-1	TGCGCCAGCAGCCTAAGGGCACGAGGCAATGAGCAGTTCTTC	CASSLRARGNEQFF
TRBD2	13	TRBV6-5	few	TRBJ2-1	TGTGCCAGTAGACTAGCGGCCTTTAATGAGCAGTTCTTC	CASRLAAFNEQFF
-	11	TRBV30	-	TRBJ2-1	TGTGCCTGGAGTGCGTTGGATGAGCAGTTCTTC	CAWSALDEQFF
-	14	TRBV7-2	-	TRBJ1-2	TGTGCCAGCAGCTTAGCGACGGCGAGAGATGGCTACACCTTC	CASSLATARDGYTF
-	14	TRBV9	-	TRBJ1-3	TGTGCCAGCACCGCCCCCGGGGTTGGAAACACCATATATTTT	CASTAPGVGNTIYF
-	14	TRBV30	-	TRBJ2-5	TGTGCCTGGAGCACAGGGCGTGAGAAAGAGACCCAGTACTTC	CAWSTGREKETQYF
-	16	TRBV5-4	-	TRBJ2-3	TGTGCCAGCAGCCGAGCTGGCCGGGGGCTGGCAGATACGCAGTATTTT	CASSRAGRGLADTQYF
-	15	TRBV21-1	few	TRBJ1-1	TGTGCCAGCAGCGCAGCGGAGGACCAGAACACTGAAGCTTTCTTT	CASSAAEDQNTEAFF
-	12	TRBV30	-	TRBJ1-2	TGTGCCTGGGTCGTGGGGCTTGAGGGCTACACCTTC	CAWVVGLEGYTF
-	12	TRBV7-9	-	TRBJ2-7	TGTGCCAGCAGCGCCCTCTGGCTCGAGCAGTACTTC	CASSALWLEQYF
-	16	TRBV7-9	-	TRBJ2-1	TGTGCCAGCAGCTTAGAGGCGGCTCCTAGATACAATGAGCAGTTCTTC	CASSLEAAPRYNEQFF
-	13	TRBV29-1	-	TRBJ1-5	TGCAGCGTTGTTTGGCCAGCGTCTGGGTCCCAGCATTTT	CSVVWPASGSQHF
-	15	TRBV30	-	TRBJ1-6	TGTGCCTGGAGTGGTGGGAGGGTGGCGAATTCACCCCTCCACTTT	CAWSGGRVANSPLHF
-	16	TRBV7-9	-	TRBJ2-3	TGTGCCAGCAGCTCTCCGGTACTAGCTAGCACAGATACGCAGTATTTT	CASSSPVLASTDTQYF
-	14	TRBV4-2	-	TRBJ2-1	TGTGCCAGCAGCCAAGACTATCGATTGGGGGAGCAGTTCTTC	CASSQDYRLGEQFF
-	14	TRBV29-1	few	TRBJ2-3	TGCAGCACCAGGGAGTACGAGCGCACAGATACGCAGTATTTT	CSTREYERTDTQYF
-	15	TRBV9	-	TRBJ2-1	TGTGCCAGCAGCCCGAGGCTTCTCTCCTACAATGAGCAGTTCTTC	CASSPRLLSYNEQFF
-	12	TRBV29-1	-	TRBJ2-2	TGCAGCGTTTGGGTAGTCACCGGGGAGCTGTTTTTT	CSVWVVTGELFF
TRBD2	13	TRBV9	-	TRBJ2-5	TGTGCCAGCGGGGGACTAGCCCAAGAGACCCAGTACTTC	CASGGLAQETQYF
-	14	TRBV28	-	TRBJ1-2	TGTGCCAGCAGTTTATCAGGGACAACCTATGGCTACACCTTC	CASSLSGTTYGYTF
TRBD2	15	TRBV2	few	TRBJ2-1	TGTGCCAGCAGGGAGACTAGCGGGACATACAATGAGCAGTTCTTC	CASRETSGTYNEQFF
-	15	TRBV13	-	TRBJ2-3	TGTGCCAGCAGCTTAGGCCGGGTCCAAACAGATACGCAGTATTTT	CASSLGRVQTDTQYF
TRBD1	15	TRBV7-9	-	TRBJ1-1	TGTGCCAGCAGCCCCCGGGACAGGGTGTACACTGAAGCTTTCTTT	CASSPRDRVYTEAFF
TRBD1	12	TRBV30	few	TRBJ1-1	TGTGCCTGGACCGGGACAGGGGGTGAAGCTTTCTTT	CAWTGTGGEAFF